Reported below is one T cell receptor beta chain. Its antigen target is currently unknown. No base quality values were provided; no much bigger clone lies one nucleotide off. The record originates from a study of PD-1 blockade in classical Hodgkin lymphoma (dated by TCRdb to 2020 to 2022). General notes on the study: Nivolumab dosing was 3 mg/kg intravenously every 2 weeks, continuing until either disease progression or unacceptable toxicity. A peripheral blood immune signature of response to PD-1 blockade in classical Hodgkin lymphoma was defined using TCR beta sequencing and CyTOF.

From the cysteine through the phenylalanine, the CDR3 covers 14 amino acids. Just CDR3 DNA is preserved here, 42 bases in frame from base 1. CDR1 and CDR2, looked up from the germline V gene, are ENHRY and SYGVKD. V loses 3 bases, J loses 9 bases, and the germline ends lie 12 bases apart. General study outcomes and caveats: Baseline TCR diversity was reported as lower in newly diagnosed patients than in healthy donors, and lower still in relapsed/refractory patients. The study was limited to a single clinical trial cohort, and causes of repertoire differences, possibly disease activity or prior therapy, remained undefined. CD4+ but not CD8+ TCR diversity rose significantly by C4D1 (p=0.0027 vs p=0.16), most apparent in complete responders (p=0.02). Trial patients with a complete response had baseline diversity similar to that of newly diagnosed patients, while partial responders and progressors had significantly lower diversity. Lower diversity was observed in patients in whom nivolumab was started less than 1 year after ASCT, and these patients were excluded from later analyses so that confounding by immune reconstitution would be avoided.

The time point tag for this specimen amounts to: cycle 2 day 1 (C2D1) of nivolumab. Every trial patient had relapsed following autologous stem cell transplantation, and prior brentuximab vedotin exposure was what differed among cohorts A, B and C. The trial cohort was composed of around 60 patients with relapsed/refractory classical Hodgkin lymphoma, for whom complete response, partial response or progressive disease was recorded as best overall response. Trial patients were treated with single-agent nivolumab in the multi-cohort phase II CheckMate 205 trial. An independent review committee assessed best overall response by applying the 2007 International Working Group response criteria. Trial PBMCs were collected just before the start of nivolumab (C1D1) and during therapy at cycle 2 day 1 and cycle 4 day 1. Peripheral blood was collected in 8 mL Vacutainer Cell Preparation Tubes, from which PBMCs were isolated by centrifugation and then cryopreserved.

The Qiagen DNeasy kit was used to extract genomic DNA both from unsorted PBMCs and from the negatively selected CD4+ and CD8+ fractions. TCR beta CDR3 regions were subjected to amplification by immunoSEQ multiplex PCR with primers that anneal to V and J segments. A synthetic immune receptor repertoire was used to minimize amplification bias, and remaining bias was computationally removed after sequencing. As for the original processing: Repertoire diversity was quantified as the Shannon entropy index using custom Python scripts. Unsorted, CD4+ and CD8+ repertoires were analyzed separately, except in combined analyses where CD4+ and CD8+ sequences were merged in silico. Clonal expansion was defined as a frequency increase of at least 2-fold after treatment compared with C1D1, and clones undetected at baseline were assigned a pseudocount of 0.5. Clones with 0 or 1 copy at C1D1 were defined as singleton clones, while clones with 2 or more copies were defined as non-singleton clones. By matching protein sequences in sorted samples from the same patient, clones expanded in unsorted samples were annotated as CD4+, CD8+ or unknown. Wilcoxon tests on paired samples were used to test changes in diversity from C1D1 to C4D1. TCRdb carries this immuneACCESS record with in-frame sequences only. Its versions omit some clonotypes, under half of them owing to an unresolved V gene in the studies checked, with the rest unexplained. V, J and clone size derive from that table, while D and trimming were established from the DNA sequence. The sample contains 95,000 to 100,000 clones, around 88% of them found a single time. The top ten clonotypes cover 5% to 7.5% of the sample.

The TCR originated in a human donor with classical Hodgkin lymphoma. The chain employs TRBV10-3 and TRBJ1-6, and the D gene may be TRBD1, 6 bases matching. The sample consisted of peripheral blood mononuclear cells (PBMCs), taken before the second cycle of nivolumab. This receptor carries the CDR3 CAISEGGRSSPLHF. The nucleotides are TGTGCCATCAGTGAAGGGGGAAGGAGTTCACCCCTCCACTTT.